The 19 T cell receptor beta chains below come from one sample, sequenced in a study of graft-versus-host responses after intestinal transplantation. These receptors have no known antigen. The method was immunoSEQ multiplex PCR; TCRdb's version includes in-frame clones alone and lacks a portion of them. Among under 150,000 clones listed, roughly 93% were seen once. Sequenced material: unstimulated CD4+ T cells sorted from spleen or lymph node cells, taken before intestinal transplant. Receptors originate from a human donor who received an intestinal transplant.

This clone was found once. The same CDR3 also results from other DNA sequences found in this sample. The J gene is TRBJ2-5, the V gene TRBV6-5; the match to TRBD1 covers 9 bases. The CDR3 runs to 15 residues. J was trimmed by 4 bases and V by 0 bases; bases with no gene match: 3. Germline CDR1 and CDR2: MNHEY and SVGAGI. The CDR3 sequence is CASSYSGQGRETQYF. The CDR3 region has the DNA TGTGCCAGCAGTTACTCCGGACAGGGGAGAGAGACCCAGTACTTC.

V is TRBV5-4 and J is TRBJ1-3; D is undetermined. Deletions cut 1 base from V and 0 bases from J, with 5 bases between. CDR3 size: 14 residues. Germline CDR1 reads SGHNT; CDR2 reads YYREEE (reference sequence). As DNA, the CDR3 is TGTGCCAGCAGCTTGACGGCCTCTGGAAACACCATATATTTT. It is translated as CASSLTASGNTIYF.

The V gene is TRBV5-1, the J gene TRBJ2-7; TRBD2 matches 8 bases. The CDR3 loop spans 16 amino acids. Germline CDR1 reads SGHRS; CDR2 reads YFSETQ. Trimming removed 0 bases from V and 0 bases from J; junction bases left unmatched: 5. The CDR3 DNA follows: TGCGCCAGCAGCTTGGGGGCTAGCGGGTTCTCCTACGAGCAGTACTTC. Translation: CASSLGASGFSYEQYF.

This chain's CDR3 is CASSQGGSNQPQHF. The DNA of the CDR3 is TGCGCCAGCAGCCAGGGGGGTAGCAATCAGCCCCAGCATTTT. The chain is built from TRBV5-1 and TRBJ1-5; the match to TRBD1 covers 7 bases. Trimming at V came to 4 bases and at J to 0 bases, leaving 1 base not matched to a gene. There are 14 residues in the CDR3. CDR1 and CDR2 (germline): SGHRS, YFSETQ. Together with reference TRBV5-1 and TRBJ1-5, the CDR3 gives the full variable domain: KAGVTQTPRYLIKTRGQQVTLSCSPISGHRSVSWYQQTPGQGLQFLFEYFSETQRNKGNFPGRFSGRQFSNSRSEMNVSTLELGDSALYLCASSQGGSNQPQHFGDGTRLSIL.

The chain recombines TRBV6-1 with TRBJ2-7, with 8 nucleotides matching TRBD2. The CDR3 is 14 amino acids. Germline V CDR1 and CDR2: MNHNS, SASEGT. Trimming removed 5 bases from V and 2 bases from J; junction bases left unmatched: 5. The CDR3 DNA sequence: TGTGCCAGCAGTCTGAGCGGGAGAACCTACGAGCAGTACTTC. Encoded protein: CASSLSGRTYEQYF.

The chain has TRBV7-6 and TRBJ2-5; D tentatively reads TRBD1 or TRBD2 (5 bases each). The CDR3 has 14 amino acids. Germline V gene data show CDR1 as SGHVS and CDR2 as FNYEAQ. Trimming cost V 4 bases and J 7 bases, with 16 bases left between them. The CDR3 region is CASSWSPGPATQYF. Written as DNA, the CDR3 is TGTGCCAGCAGCTGGTCCCCGGGGCCCGCGACCCAGTACTTC.

The chain combines TRBV28 with TRBJ2-7, with 8 bases identical to TRBD2. This CDR3 has 13 residues. Trimming took 7 bases from V and 0 from J; bases not matched to a gene: 2. Germline CDR1 and CDR2: MDHEN and SYDVKM. CDR3 DNA sequence: TGTGCCAGCAACCTAGCGGGCTCCTACGAGCAGTACTTC. As protein: CASNLAGSYEQYF.

The chain recombines TRBV25-1 with TRBJ2-5, with 11 bases aligning to TRBD2. The CDR3 consists of 16 residues. The trim removed 3 bases at V and 4 bases at J, leaving 7 bases unmatched. Germline CDR1 and CDR2: MGHDK and SYGVNS. The CDR3 is CASSDLGTSGPETQYF. The CDR3 DNA sequence: TGTGCCAGCAGTGATTTAGGGACTAGCGGCCCAGAGACCCAGTACTTC.

The chain uses TRBV28 and TRBJ2-3; TRBD1 aligns across 7 bases. From germline, CDR1 is MDHEN and CDR2 SYDVKM. This CDR3 has 13 residues. The V and J ends lost 11 bases and 3 bases, in that order; junction bases with no gene match: 8. CDR3 nucleotides: TGTGCCGGGACGCAACAGGGGACAGATACGCAGTATTTT. Translating it yields CAGTQQGTDTQYF.

The V call is TRBV28, the J call TRBJ2-1, with TRBD1 matching 8 bases. J lost 11 bases, V lost 7 bases, and 13 bases had no gene match. The CDR3 contains 14 residues. In germline, CDR1 is MDHEN, CDR2 SYDVKM. CDR3 DNA: TGTGCCAGCATCGGGACAGGAAGTTTAAGGAAGCAGTTCTTC. This encodes CASIGTGSLRKQFF.

The chain joins TRBV4-1 to TRBJ1-5; the match to TRBD1 covers 8 bases. This CDR3 region has 13 residues. Germline loops: CDR1 MGHRA, CDR2 YSYEKL. V trimming: 0 bases; J trimming: 9 bases; junction bases outside the gene matches: 1. Here the CDR3 DNA reads TGCGCCAGCAGCCAAGAGGACAGGGCGCCCCAGCATTTT. As protein: CASSQEDRAPQHF.

This chain links TRBV7-2 with TRBJ2-5; D unresolved. The last part of the DNA fits TRBJ2-7 better; the J call may be wrong. Per germline, CDR1 SGHTA and CDR2 FQGNSA. This CDR3 is 12 amino acids long. The CDR3 here is CASSLARYEQYF. CDR3 DNA sequence: TGTGCCAGCAGCTTAGCTCGCTACGAGCAGTACTTC.

V and J are TRBV7-8 and TRBJ1-1; D gene ambiguous. CDR1 SGHVS and CDR2 FQNEAQ come from the germline V gene. V lost 3 bases and J lost 0, with 8 bases in between. The CDR3 spans 14 residues. CDR3 amino acids: CASSFIEMNTEAFF. The CDR3 nucleotides are TGTGCCAGCAGCTTTATAGAAATGAACACTGAAGCTTTCTTT.

The chain has TRBV7-8 and TRBJ2-7; D may match TRBD1 or TRBD2 (6 bases each). Trimming cost V 2 bases and J 2 bases, with 16 bases left between them. This CDR3 has 16 amino acids. Looked up from germline, CDR1 is SGHVS and CDR2 is FQNEAQ. CDR3 in amino acids: CASSLSWAGTTYEQYF. CDR3 DNA: TGTGCCAGCAGCTTAAGTTGGGCGGGGACAACCTACGAGCAGTACTTC.

The gene calls are TRBV6-8 and TRBJ2-2; D uncertain. The CDR3 is made up of 13 amino acids. Looked up from germline, CDR1 is MNHGY and CDR2 is SAAAGT. Trimming stripped 4 bases from V and 7 bases from J, with 10 bases between. CDR3: CASSSRVGGELFF. Here the CDR3 DNA reads TGTGCCAGCAGTTCAAGAGTAGGCGGGGAGCTGTTTTTT.

The table lists this clone with a count of one. The J gene is TRBJ1-3, the V gene TRBV6-1; D gene uncertain. This CDR3 contains 15 residues. CDR1 is MNHNS and CDR2 is SASEGT in the germline V gene. V lost 5 bases, J lost 0 bases, and 11 bases lay in between. The CDR3 spells CASSHIYASGNTIYF. The CDR3 bases are TGTGCCAGCAGTCACATATATGCCTCTGGAAACACCATATATTTT.

The chain recombines TRBV5-5 with TRBJ2-2, with 7 nucleotides matching TRBD2. This CDR3 has 16 residues. With 2 bases clipped from V and 5 bases from J, the junction kept 9 bases outside the gene matches. Germline V gene lookup returns CDR1 SGHKS and CDR2 YYEKEE (reference sequence). For the CDR3, the DNA is TGTGCCAGCAGCTTTTTTGCGGGAGTCTATACCGGGGAGCTGTTTTTT. Translated, it gives CASSFFAGVYTGELFF.

The gene calls are TRBV29-1 and TRBJ2-1; D ambiguous. V was clipped by 4 bases and J by 5 bases, with 15 bases between them. Looked up from germline, CDR1 is SQVTM and CDR2 is ANQGSEA. This CDR3 contains 14 residues. The DNA of the CDR3 is TGCAGCGTTGGTCGACCTATAGGCCACAATGAGCAGTTCTTC. Its protein product is CSVGRPIGHNEQFF.

The chain couples TRBV5-3 to TRBJ2-7, with 10 bases matching TRBD2. TRBV5-3 is assigned to the ORF class and has an uncertain function. The CDR3 sequence is 16 residues long. J gave up 5 bases and V 0 bases, and 8 bases lay outside the gene matches. The CDR3 sequence: CARSLGTSGKHDEQYF. In DNA form, the CDR3 reads TGTGCCAGAAGCTTGGGAACTAGCGGGAAACATGACGAGCAGTACTTC.